This TCR beta chain was sequenced in a study of breast tumors, draining lymph nodes, adjacent tissues. The study's findings and limits: Findings are consistent with lymph node origin and intratumoral expansion of most tumor T cells. Tumor TCR diversity was below lymph nodes but above nontumor tissue. Luminal-like breast cancer showed significantly greater tumor-nontumor repertoire similarity than basal-like breast cancer did. Tumor T cell lymph node origin was a supported hypothesis, not proven.

The lymph nodes were axillary draining lymph nodes from breast cancer patients. TCRdb processed the multiplex PCR reads anew with MiXCR; each CDR3 protein has one entry. In the table there are 200,000 to 300,000 distinct CDR3 sequences, around 30% of which are singletons. This clonotype appeared a single time. Its target is unknown. This clonotype was sampled from a female donor with breast cancer. Some clones in this sample may be carry-over from other donors' samples. The sample comprised axillary lymph node tissue.

The CDR3 reads CSARAGDRQYF. The CDR3 DNA reads as TGCAGTGCTAGAGCTGGAGACAGGCAGTATTTT. The V gene is TRBV20-1, the J gene TRBJ2-3; TRBD1 might be the D (5 bases). Germline V lookup: CDR1 DFQATT, CDR2 SNEGSKA (reference sequence). The CDR3 loop spans 11 amino acids. Deletions cut 1 base from V and 11 bases from J, with 10 bases between.